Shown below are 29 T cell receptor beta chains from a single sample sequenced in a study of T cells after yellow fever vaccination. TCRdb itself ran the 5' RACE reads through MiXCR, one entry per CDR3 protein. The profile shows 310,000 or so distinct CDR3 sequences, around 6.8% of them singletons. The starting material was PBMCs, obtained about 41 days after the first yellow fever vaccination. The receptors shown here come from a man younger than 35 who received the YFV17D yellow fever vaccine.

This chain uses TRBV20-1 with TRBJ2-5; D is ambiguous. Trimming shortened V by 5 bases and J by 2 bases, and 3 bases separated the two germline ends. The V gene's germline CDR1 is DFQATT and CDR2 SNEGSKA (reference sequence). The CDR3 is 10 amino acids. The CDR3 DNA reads TGCAGTGCTGCTCAAGAGACCCAGTACTTC. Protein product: CSAAQETQYF.

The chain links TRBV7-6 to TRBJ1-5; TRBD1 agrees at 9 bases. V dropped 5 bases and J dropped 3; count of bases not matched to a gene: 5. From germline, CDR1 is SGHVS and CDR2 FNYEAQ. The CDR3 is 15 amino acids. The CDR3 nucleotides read TGTGCCAGCAGCCCAAGGACAGGGGCCAATCAGCCCCAGCATTTT. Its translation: CASSPRTGANQPQHF.

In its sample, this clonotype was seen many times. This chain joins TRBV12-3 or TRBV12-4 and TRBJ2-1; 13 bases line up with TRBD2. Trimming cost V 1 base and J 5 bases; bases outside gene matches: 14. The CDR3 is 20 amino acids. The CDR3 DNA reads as TGTGCCAGCAGTTTAGGACAAATGGCGGGGACTAGCGGGGAGGACAATGAGCAGTTCTTC. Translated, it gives CASSLGQMAGTSGEDNEQFF.

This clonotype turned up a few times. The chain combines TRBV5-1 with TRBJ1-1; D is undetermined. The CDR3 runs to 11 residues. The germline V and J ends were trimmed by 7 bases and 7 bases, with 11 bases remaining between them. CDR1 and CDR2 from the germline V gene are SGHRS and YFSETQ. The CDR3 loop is CASRDGGEAFF. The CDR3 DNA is TGCGCCAGCCGCGACGGAGGTGAAGCTTTCTTT. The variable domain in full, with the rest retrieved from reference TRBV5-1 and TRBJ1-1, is KAGVTQTPRYLIKTRGQQVTLSCSPISGHRSVSWYQQTPGQGLQFLFEYFSETQRNKGNFPGRFSGRQFSNSRSEMNVSTLELGDSALYLCASRDGGEAFFGQGTRLTVV.

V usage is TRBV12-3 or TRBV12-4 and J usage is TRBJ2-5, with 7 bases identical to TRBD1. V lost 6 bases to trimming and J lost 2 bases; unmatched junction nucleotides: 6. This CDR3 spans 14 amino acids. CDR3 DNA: TGTGCCAGCAGGGCAGGGGGTAGTCAAGAGACCCAGTACTTC. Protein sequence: CASRAGGSQETQYF.

The CDR3 nucleotides are TGTGCCAGCAGCGCCCCGGGGGGTTTGTACACTGAAGCTTTCTTT. Its protein is CASSAPGGLYTEAFF. This chain links TRBV5-4 with TRBJ1-1; possibly TRBD1 for D (5 bases). The CDR3 is 15 amino acids. Trimming took 4 bases from V and 3 from J, leaving 16 bases between them. From germline, CDR1 is SGHNT and CDR2 YYREEE (reference sequence).

Here the CDR3 reads CASSYSLAGATDTQYF. CDR3 nucleotide sequence: TGTGCCAGCAGTTACTCGCTAGCGGGGGCCACAGATACGCAGTATTTT. This chain joins TRBV6-2 or TRBV6-3 and TRBJ2-3; 10 nucleotides match TRBD2. V lost 0 bases and J lost 2; bases outside the gene matches: 2. This CDR3 is built from 16 residues. Per the germline V gene, CDR1 is MNHEY and CDR2 is SVGEGT.

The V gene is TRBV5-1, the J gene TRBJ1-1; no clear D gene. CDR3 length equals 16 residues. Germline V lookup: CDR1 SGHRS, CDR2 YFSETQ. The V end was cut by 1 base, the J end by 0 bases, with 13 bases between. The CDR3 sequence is CASSLRPGILNTEAFF. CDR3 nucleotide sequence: TGCGCCAGCAGCTTGAGGCCAGGTATTCTGAACACTGAAGCTTTCTTT.

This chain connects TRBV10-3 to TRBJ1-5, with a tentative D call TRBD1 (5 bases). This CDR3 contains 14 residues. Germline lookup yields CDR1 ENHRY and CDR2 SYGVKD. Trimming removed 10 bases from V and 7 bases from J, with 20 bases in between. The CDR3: CATASRGTDQPQHF. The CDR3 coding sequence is TGTGCCACCGCCTCGAGAGGGACGGACCAGCCCCAGCATTTT.

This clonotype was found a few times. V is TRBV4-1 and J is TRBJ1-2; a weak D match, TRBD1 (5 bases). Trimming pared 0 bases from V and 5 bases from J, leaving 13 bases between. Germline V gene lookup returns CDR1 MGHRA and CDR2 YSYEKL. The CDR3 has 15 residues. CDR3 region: CASSQERQPLYGYTF. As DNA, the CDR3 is TGCGCCAGCAGCCAAGAAAGACAGCCTCTTTATGGCTACACCTTC.

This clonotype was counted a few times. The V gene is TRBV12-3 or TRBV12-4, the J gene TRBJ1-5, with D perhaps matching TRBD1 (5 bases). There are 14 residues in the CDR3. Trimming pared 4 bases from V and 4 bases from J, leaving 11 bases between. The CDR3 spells CASSWGLRNQPQHF. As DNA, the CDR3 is TGTGCCAGCAGTTGGGGGTTAAGGAATCAGCCCCAGCATTTT.

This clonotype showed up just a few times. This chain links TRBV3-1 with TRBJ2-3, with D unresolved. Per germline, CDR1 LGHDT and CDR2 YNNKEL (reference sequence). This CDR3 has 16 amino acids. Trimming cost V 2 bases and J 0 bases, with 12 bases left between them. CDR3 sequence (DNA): TGTGCCAGCAGCCAATCCACCCTCCTAAGCACAGATACGCAGTATTTT. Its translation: CASSQSTLLSTDTQYF.

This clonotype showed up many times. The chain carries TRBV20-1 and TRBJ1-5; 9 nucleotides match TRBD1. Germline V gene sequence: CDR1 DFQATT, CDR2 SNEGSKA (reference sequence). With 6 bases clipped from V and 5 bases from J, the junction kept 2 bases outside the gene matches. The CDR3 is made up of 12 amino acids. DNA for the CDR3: TGCAGTGCGTGGGACAGGGATCAGCCCCAGCATTTT. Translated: CSAWDRDQPQHF.

CDR3 DNA sequence: TGTGCCAGCAGCCCGGAGGGACTAGCGGGGTATATCAAAAACATTCAGTACTTC. Amino acids: CASSPEGLAGYIKNIQYF. The J gene is TRBJ2-4, the V gene TRBV5-5; 13 bases align to TRBD2. This CDR3 is built from 18 residues. The germline V gene has CDR1 SGHKS and CDR2 YYEKEE (reference sequence). Trimming at V came to 4 bases and at J to 3 bases, leaving 10 bases not matched to a gene.

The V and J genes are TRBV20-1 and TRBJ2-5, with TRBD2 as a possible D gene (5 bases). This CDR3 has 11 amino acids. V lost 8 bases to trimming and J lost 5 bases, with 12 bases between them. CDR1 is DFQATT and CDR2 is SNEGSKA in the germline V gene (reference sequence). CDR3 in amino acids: CSWRVRETQYF. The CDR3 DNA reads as TGCAGTTGGCGGGTACGGGAGACCCAGTACTTC.

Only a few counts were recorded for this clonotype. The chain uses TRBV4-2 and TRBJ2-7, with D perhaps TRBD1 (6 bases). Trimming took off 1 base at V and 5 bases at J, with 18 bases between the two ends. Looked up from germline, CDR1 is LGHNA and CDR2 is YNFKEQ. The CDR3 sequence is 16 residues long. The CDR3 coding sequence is TGTGCCAGCAGCCAAGCCTCCGGGACACTAGGCAACGAGCAGTACTTC. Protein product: CASSQASGTLGNEQYF.

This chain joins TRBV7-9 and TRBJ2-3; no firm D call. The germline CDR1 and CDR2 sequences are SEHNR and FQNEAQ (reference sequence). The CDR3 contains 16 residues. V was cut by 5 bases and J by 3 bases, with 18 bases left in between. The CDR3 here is CASSLDTLLGTDTQYF. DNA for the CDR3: TGTGCCAGCAGCCTTGACACCCTACTGGGGACAGATACGCAGTATTTT.

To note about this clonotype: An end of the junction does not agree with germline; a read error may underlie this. CDR3 in amino acids: CCARDDRKSNQPQHF. CDR3 DNA: TGCTGTGCTAGAGATGACAGGAAAAGCAATCAGCCCCAGCATTTT. The chain couples TRBV20-1 to TRBJ1-5; a weak D match, TRBD1 (6 bases). CDR1 and CDR2 from the germline V gene are DFQATT and SNEGSKA (reference sequence). The CDR3 covers 15 residues.

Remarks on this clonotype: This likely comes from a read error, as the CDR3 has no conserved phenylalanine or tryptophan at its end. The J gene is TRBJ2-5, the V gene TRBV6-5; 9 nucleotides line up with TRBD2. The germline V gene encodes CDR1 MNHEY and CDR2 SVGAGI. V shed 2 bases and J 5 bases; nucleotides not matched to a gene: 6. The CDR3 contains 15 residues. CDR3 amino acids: CASSYGRGGWETQYL. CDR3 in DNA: TGTGCCAGCAGTTACGGGCGGGGGGGCTGGGAGACCCAGTACTTG.

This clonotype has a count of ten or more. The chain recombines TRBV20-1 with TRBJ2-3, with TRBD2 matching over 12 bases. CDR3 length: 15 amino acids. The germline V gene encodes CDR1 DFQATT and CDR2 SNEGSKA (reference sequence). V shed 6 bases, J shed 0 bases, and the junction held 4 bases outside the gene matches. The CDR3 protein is CSATLAGGSTDTQYF. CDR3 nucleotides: TGCAGTGCCACTCTAGCGGGGGGGAGCACAGATACGCAGTATTTT.

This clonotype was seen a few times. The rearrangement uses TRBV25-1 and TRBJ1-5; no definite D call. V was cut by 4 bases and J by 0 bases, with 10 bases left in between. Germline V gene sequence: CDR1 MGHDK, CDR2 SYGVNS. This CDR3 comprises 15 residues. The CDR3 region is CASSASAYSNQPQHF. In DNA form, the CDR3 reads TGTGCCAGCAGTGCTTCGGCTTATAGCAATCAGCCCCAGCATTTT.

The CDR3 region has the DNA TGCAGTGCTAGGCAACGAGGGGGTTCTGGCTACACCTTC. As protein: CSARQRGGSGYTF. The gene calls are TRBV20-1 and TRBJ1-2, with D maybe TRBD1 (6 bases). Per germline, CDR1 DFQATT and CDR2 SNEGSKA (reference sequence). V shed 3 bases and J shed 7 bases, with 15 bases lying between them. This CDR3 is built from 13 residues.

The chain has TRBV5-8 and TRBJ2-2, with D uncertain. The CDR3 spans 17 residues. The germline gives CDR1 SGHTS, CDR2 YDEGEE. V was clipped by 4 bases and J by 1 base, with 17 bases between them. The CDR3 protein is CASSLGYSSGNTGELFF. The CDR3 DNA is TGTGCCAGCAGCCTGGGGTACTCCTCCGGGAACACCGGGGAGCTGTTTTTT. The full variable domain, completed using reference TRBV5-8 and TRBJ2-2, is EAGVTQSPTHLIKTRGQQATLRCSPISGHTSVYWYQQALGLGLQFLLWYDEGEERNRGNFPPRFSGRQFPNYSSELNVNALELEDSALYLCASSLGYSSGNTGELFFGEGSRLTVL.

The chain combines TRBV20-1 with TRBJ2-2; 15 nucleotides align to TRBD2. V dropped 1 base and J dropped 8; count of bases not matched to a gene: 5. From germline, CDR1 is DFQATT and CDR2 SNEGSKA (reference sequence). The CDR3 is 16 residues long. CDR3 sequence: CSARVGTSGGFGELFF. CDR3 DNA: TGCAGTGCTAGAGTGGGGACTAGCGGGGGGTTTGGGGAGCTGTTTTTT.

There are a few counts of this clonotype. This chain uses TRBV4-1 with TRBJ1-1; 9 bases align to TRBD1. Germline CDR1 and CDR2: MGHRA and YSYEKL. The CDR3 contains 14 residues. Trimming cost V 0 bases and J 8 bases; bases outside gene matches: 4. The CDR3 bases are TGCGCCAGCAGCCAAGATACAGGGGGCCCCGAAGCTTTCTTT. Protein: CASSQDTGGPEAFF.

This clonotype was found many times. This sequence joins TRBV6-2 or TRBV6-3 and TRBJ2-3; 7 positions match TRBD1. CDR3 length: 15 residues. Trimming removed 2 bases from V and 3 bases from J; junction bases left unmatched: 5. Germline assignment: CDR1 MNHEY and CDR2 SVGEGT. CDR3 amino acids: CASSYGDRDTDTQYF. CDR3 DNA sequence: TGTGCCAGCAGTTACGGAGACAGGGATACAGATACGCAGTATTTT.

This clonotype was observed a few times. CDR3 in DNA: TGTGCCAGCAGCTTTCAGACAGGCAAGGTCTACACCTTC. Protein: CASSFQTGKVYTF. The rearrangement uses TRBV5-4 and TRBJ1-2; D perhaps matches TRBD1 (6 bases). The CDR3 sequence is 13 residues long. The ends were cut back, 2 bases at V and 10 bases at J, with 15 bases in the middle. The germline CDR1 and CDR2 sequences are SGHNT and YYREEE (reference sequence).

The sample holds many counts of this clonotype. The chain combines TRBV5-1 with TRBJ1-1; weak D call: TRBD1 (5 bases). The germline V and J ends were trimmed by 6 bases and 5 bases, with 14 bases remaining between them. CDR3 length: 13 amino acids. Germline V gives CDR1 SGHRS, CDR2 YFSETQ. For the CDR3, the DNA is TGCGCCAGCAAGACAGCAGAGGGGACTGAAGCTTTCTTT. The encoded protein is CASKTAEGTEAFF.

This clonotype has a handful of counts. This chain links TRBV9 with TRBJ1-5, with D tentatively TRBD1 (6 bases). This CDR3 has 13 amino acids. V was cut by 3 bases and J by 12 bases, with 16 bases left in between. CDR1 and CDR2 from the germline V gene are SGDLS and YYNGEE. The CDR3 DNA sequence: TGTGCCAGCAGCGGCGAAACAGGGTGGGACCAGCATTTT. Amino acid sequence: CASSGETGWDQHF.